This T cell receptor (beta chain) was identified in a study of T cell repertoires in cytomegalovirus infection (dated by TCRdb to between 2019 and 2020). Looking at the study overall: Alongside well-studied HLA-B-restricted epitopes, the peptide stimulations were aimed at recently identified HLA-C-restricted CMV epitopes, whose presentation resists viral immunomodulation. Because public TCR beta signatures pointed to carriage of CMV infection together with the matching HLA type, the HLA type of each donor mattered for the analysis. Summary of the overall study and its limitations: The ex vivo response was dominated by HLA-C-restricted CMV-specific TCR beta clonotypes, which also provided the single most frequent clonotype in two of eight donors. In both this cohort and an independent approximately 370-donor cohort, the cumulative frequency of public TCR beta family members distinguished carriers of CMV infection plus the relevant HLA type.

What the treatment or condition label conveys for this sample: in vitro stimulation with specific CMV peptide epitopes to enrich CMV-specific T cells. A remark on this clonotype: Its antigen has not been determined. No much larger clone is present one base from it, and per-base qualities are unavailable.

CDR1 and CDR2 were assigned from the germline V gene (reference sequence) as LNHNV and YYDKDF. The CDR3 starts with the cysteine, ends with the phenylalanine, and has 14 residues. The entry retains the CDR3 DNA only, 42 bases that are in frame from base 1. V loses 1 base, J loses 3 bases, and the germline ends lie 10 bases apart. Instrument used: Illumina HiSeq 1500. TCRdb trimmed public reads at Q25 via fastp, called clones via MiXCR and kept in-frame beta chains. Identical CDR3 protein sequences are pooled into one entry, listed with their most common genes and DNA. In all, the sample holds approximately 120,000 distinct CDR3 sequences, and around 30% of those were seen once. Together, the top ten hold 58% of the sample.

The TCR originated in a human donor in good health (CMV status not recorded). Some clones in this sample may be carry-over from other donors' samples. The specimen was CD8+ T cells from cultured PBMCs, collected from culture after CMV antigen stimulation. This receptor chain uses TRBV15 and TRBJ2-7, with the D gene not clear enough to name. The CDR3 amino acid sequence is: CATSRGVEGYEQYF. The DNA sequence reads TGTGCCACCAGCAGAGGAGTGGAAGGCTACGAGCAGTACTTC.